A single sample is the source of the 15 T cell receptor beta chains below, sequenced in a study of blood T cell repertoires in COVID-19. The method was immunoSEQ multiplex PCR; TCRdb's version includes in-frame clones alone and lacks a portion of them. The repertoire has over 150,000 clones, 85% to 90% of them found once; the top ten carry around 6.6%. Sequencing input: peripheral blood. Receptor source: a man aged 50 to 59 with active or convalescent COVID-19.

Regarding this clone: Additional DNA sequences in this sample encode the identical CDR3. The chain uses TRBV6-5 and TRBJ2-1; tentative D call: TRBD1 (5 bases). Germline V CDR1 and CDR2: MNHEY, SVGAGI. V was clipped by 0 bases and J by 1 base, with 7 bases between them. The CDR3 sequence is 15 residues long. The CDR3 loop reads CASSYSSGSYNEQFF. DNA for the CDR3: TGTGCCAGCAGTTACTCGTCAGGGTCCTACAATGAGCAGTTCTTC.

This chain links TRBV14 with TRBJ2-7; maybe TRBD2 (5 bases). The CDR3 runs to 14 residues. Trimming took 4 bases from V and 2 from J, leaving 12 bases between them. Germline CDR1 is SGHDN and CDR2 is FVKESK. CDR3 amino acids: CASSPGSGAYEQYF. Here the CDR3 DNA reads TGTGCCAGCAGCCCGGGATCCGGTGCCTACGAGCAGTACTTC.

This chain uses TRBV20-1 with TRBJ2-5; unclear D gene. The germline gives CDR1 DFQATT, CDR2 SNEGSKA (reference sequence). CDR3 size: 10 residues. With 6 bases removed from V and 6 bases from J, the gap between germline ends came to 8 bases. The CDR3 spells CSAPSQTQYF. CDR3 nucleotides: TGCAGTGCCCCATCCCAGACCCAGTACTTC.

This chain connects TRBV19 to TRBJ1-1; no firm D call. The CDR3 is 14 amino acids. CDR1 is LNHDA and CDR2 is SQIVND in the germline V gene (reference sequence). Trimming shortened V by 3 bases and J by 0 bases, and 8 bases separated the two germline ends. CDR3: CASSMTGMNTEAFF. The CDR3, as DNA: TGTGCCAGTAGTATGACGGGTATGAACACTGAAGCTTTCTTT.

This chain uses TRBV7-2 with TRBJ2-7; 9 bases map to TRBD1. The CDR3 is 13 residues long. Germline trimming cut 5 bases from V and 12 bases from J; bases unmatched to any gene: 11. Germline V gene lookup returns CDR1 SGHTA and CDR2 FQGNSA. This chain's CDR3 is CASSPPGQGRLYF. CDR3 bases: TGTGCCAGCAGCCCACCCGGACAGGGGAGGTTGTACTTC.

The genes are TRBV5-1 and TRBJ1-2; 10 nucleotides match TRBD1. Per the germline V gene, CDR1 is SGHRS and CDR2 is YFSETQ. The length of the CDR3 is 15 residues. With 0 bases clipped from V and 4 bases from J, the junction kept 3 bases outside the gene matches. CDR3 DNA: TGCGCCAGCAGCTTGGAGACAGGGGGCCTCTATGGCTACACCTTC. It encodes CASSLETGGLYGYTF.

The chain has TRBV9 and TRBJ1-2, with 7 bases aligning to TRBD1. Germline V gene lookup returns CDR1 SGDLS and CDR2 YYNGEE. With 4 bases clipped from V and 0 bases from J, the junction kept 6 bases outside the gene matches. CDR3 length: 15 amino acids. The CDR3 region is CASSTGQTTNYGYTF. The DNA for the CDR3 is TGTGCCAGCAGCACGGGACAGACTACTAACTATGGCTACACCTTC.

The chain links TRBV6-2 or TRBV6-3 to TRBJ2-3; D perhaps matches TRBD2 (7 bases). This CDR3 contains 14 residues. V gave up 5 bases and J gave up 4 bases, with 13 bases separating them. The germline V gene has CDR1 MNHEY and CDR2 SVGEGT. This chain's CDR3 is CASSEGGWSDTQYF. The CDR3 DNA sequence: TGTGCCAGCAGTGAGGGGGGGTGGTCAGATACGCAGTATTTT.

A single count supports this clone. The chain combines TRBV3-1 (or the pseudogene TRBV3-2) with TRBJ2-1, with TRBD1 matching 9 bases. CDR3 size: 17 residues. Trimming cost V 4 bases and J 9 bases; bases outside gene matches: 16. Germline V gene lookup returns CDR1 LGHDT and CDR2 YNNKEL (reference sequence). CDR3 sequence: CASSRTLSGTGYSEQFF. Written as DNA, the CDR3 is TGTGCCAGCAGCCGAACACTCTCCGGGACAGGGTATAGTGAGCAGTTCTTC.

The CDR3 spells CASSSGGGLGFSYNSPLHF. The DNA of the CDR3 is TGTGCCAGCAGTTCCGGGGGGGGGCTAGGTTTTTCCTATAATTCACCCCTCCACTTT. The V gene is TRBV7-6, the J gene TRBJ1-6; a weak D match, TRBD1 (6 bases). In germline, CDR1 is SGHVS, CDR2 FNYEAQ. V was trimmed by 6 bases and J by 1 base, leaving 22 bases between them. The CDR3 runs 19 residues.

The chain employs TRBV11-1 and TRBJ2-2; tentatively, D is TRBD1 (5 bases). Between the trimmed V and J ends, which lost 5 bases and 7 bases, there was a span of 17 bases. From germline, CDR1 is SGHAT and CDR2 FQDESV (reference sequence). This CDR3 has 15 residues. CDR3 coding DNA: TGTGCCAGCAGCCACGGACATTCGAACGGCGGGGAGCTGTTTTTT. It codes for CASSHGHSNGGELFF.

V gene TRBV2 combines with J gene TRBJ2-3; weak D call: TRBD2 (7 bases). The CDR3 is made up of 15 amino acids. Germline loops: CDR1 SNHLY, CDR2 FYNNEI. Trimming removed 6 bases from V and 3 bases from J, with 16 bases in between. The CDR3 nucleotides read TGTGCCAGCAGGTTCGCCGGGGGGCAGACAGATACGCAGTATTTT. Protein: CASRFAGGQTDTQYF.

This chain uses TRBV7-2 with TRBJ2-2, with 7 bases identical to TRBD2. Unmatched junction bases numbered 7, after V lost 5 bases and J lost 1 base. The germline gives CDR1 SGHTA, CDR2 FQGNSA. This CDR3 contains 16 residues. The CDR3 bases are TGTGCCAGCAGCAAACAAGCGGGGATGAACACCGGGGAGCTGTTTTTT. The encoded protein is CASSKQAGMNTGELFF.

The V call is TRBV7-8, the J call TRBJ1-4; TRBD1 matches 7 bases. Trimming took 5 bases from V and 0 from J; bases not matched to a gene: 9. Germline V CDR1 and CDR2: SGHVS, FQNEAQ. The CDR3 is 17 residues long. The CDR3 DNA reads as TGTGCCAGCAGCCTCCAGACTCAGGGGGCAACTAATGAAAAACTGTTTTTT. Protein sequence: CASSLQTQGATNEKLFF.

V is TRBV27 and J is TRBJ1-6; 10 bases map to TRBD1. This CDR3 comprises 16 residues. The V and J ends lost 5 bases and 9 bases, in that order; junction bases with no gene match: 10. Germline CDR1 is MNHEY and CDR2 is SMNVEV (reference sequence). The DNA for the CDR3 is TGTGCCAGCAGTACCAGACATAGACAGGGGGCTTCACCCCTCCACTTT. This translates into CASSTRHRQGASPLHF.